The following is a T cell receptor (beta chain) sequence with its context. This record comes from a study of blood T cell repertoires in COVID-19. This CDR3 has 13 amino acids. V gave up 5 bases and J gave up 5 bases, with 12 bases separating them. From germline, CDR1 is SGHVS and CDR2 FQNEAQ. The data were produced by immunoSEQ multiplex PCR, yet TCRdb's version contains in-frame clones alone and is incomplete. The repertoire holds about 300,000 clones, around 89% seen once, with approximately 4% in the top ten. The chain uses TRBV7-8 and TRBJ2-5, with D perhaps matching TRBD1 (5 bases). This clonotype was obtained from a woman younger than 35 with acute COVID-19. The material sequenced was PBMCs or T cells enriched from blood (not recorded which). For the CDR3, the DNA is TGTGCCAGCAGCCCTGGGGCGCGGGAGACCCAGTACTTC. Translating gives CASSPGARETQYF.